The T cell receptor (beta chain) described here comes from a study of blood T cell repertoires in COVID-19 (dated by TCRdb to the early 2020s). Study-wide context: Samples from collaborators originated in the United States, Italy and Spain and spanned both the acute and convalescent phases of COVID-19. Where HLA class I and class II types were available, the types were taken from metadata supplied by the sample provider, not from assay-based typing. The repertoires were released in a freely available public database meant as a resource for research on the immune response to SARS-CoV-2. The samples were drawn from two sources: the first 160 participants of the ongoing ImmuneRACE study, and over 1,000 subjects contributed by 6 global collaborators. Deeply sampled blood TCRbeta repertoires from subjects exposed to, actively infected with, or recovered from COVID-19 were included in the dataset. The prospective study material was composed of cDNA or gDNA derived from T cells, B-cell-depleted T cells, or PBMCs. A de-identified subject ID, COVID-19 status, age in years and sex were almost always included in the sample metadata.

The collaborating institutions used their own protocols to collect whole blood in K2EDTA tubes. For TCRbeta analysis, collaborator samples were shipped as frozen whole blood, as isolated PBMCs, or as DNA extracted from either sample type. TCRbeta CDR3 regions were amplified from genomic DNA by means of the immunoSEQ Assay, a bias-controlled multiplex PCR. The paper's processing steps were these. Within the assay, amplification of reference gene primers was used to estimate how many nucleated cells each sample contained. To quantify the absolute abundance of each unique TCRbeta CDR3 rearrangement, sequence reads were collapsed and filtered. Productive Simpson clonality was computed per sample as the square root of Simpson's diversity index over productive rearrangements. TCRdb obtained this table from immuneACCESS and retained in-frame rearrangements with V and J assigned. These tables miss some clones; where compared with another copy, unresolved V genes account for less than half of the shortfall, and the remainder is unexplained. D and trimming come from the DNA, and the V and J calls and clone size come from that table. The sample table lists tens of thousands of clones, around 83% of them with a count of one. The top ten clones comprise 7.4% of the sample.

Inclusive of the bounding cysteine and phenylalanine, the CDR3 is 19 residues long. Only CDR3 DNA is held: 57 bases, read in frame from base 1. Via the germline V gene, CDR1 is KGHDR and CDR2 SFDVKD. Ends trimmed: V by 2 bases, J by 0 bases; bases unmatched to a gene: 10. A note on this clone: The antigen it binds to is not known. Base qualities are not provided; no much larger clone lies one nucleotide away.

Study-wide findings and limitations: The amount of clinical and demographic metadata varied by source and participant and was provided uncurated.

Sequencing input: peripheral blood. The chain was built from TRBV24-1 and TRBJ1-4, and 8 bases in between align with TRBD1. The source is a man in his sixties with active COVID-19. The CDR3 is CATSDSTGEPIATNEKLFF. The nucleotides are TGTGCCACCAGTGATTCGACAGGGGAACCCATTGCAACTAATGAAAAACTGTTTTTT.